These 32 T cell receptor beta chains came from one sample sequenced in a study of radiotherapy plus CTLA-4 blockade in lung cancer. Libraries were prepared by immunoSEQ multiplex PCR; TCRdb keeps only in-frame clonotypes and omits some of them. The sample consists of over 100,000 clones, 70% to 90% of them appearing once. This material consisted of peripheral blood, taken from a patient treated with radiotherapy plus ipilimumab. The receptor set was obtained from a human donor with non-small cell lung cancer that progressed on radiotherapy plus ipilimumab.

This rearrangement joins TRBV7-3 to TRBJ2-2; D ambiguous. Trimming stripped 3 bases from V and 0 bases from J, with 5 bases between. The CDR3 covers 14 residues. Looked up from germline, CDR1 is SGHTA and CDR2 is FQGTGA. CDR3 amino acids: CASSFIANTGELFF. The CDR3 DNA reads TGTGCCAGCAGCTTTATAGCGAACACCGGGGAGCTGTTTTTT.

The rearrangement links TRBV9 to TRBJ2-3, with 10 bases aligning to TRBD2. CDR3 length equals 15 residues. Germline values: CDR1 SGDLS, CDR2 YYNGEE. V lost 4 bases and J lost 2; bases outside the gene matches: 4. The CDR3 here is CASSLGLADTDTQYF. CDR3 nucleotides: TGTGCCAGCAGCCTCGGACTAGCGGACACAGATACGCAGTATTTT.

About this clone: The germline gene is not matched at one end of the junction; a read error may be the cause. The chain couples TRBV5-1 to TRBJ2-3, with 8 positions matching TRBD1. Germline loops: CDR1 SGHRS, CDR2 YFSETQ. This CDR3 region has 17 residues. CDR3 in DNA: TGCGCCAGCAGCTTGGACCTGACAGGGGCCAGCACAGGTACGCAGTATTTT. It specifies CASSLDLTGASTGTQYF.

This sequence joins TRBV30 and TRBJ2-7; the D is unclear. The CDR3 runs 15 residues. V was pared by 0 bases and J by 5 bases, with 17 bases between. In germline, CDR1 is GTSNPN, CDR2 SVGIG (reference sequence). CDR3 sequence: CAWSVIGLSGDEQYF. CDR3 nucleotides: TGTGCCTGGAGTGTAATAGGCCTTTCTGGCGACGAGCAGTACTTC.

The chain joins TRBV14 to TRBJ2-7, with TRBD2 identical over 10 bases. Germline V gene lookup returns CDR1 SGHDN and CDR2 FVKESK. This CDR3 is 16 amino acids long. Trimming at V came to 0 bases and at J to 2 bases, leaving 4 bases not matched to a gene. The CDR3 spells CASSQDLAGVPYEQYF. The CDR3 region has the DNA TGTGCCAGCAGCCAAGATCTAGCGGGAGTACCCTACGAGCAGTACTTC.

The chain uses TRBV12-5 and TRBJ2-1; D possibly corresponds to TRBD2 (5 bases). V was cut by 2 bases and J by 5 bases, with 16 bases left in between. Per germline, CDR1 LGHNT and CDR2 FRNRAP. There are 16 residues in the CDR3. CDR3: CASGLFRGAYNNEQFF. DNA for the CDR3: TGTGCTAGTGGTTTGTTTCGGGGAGCGTATAACAATGAGCAGTTCTTC.

The gene calls are TRBV5-1 and TRBJ2-5; 8 bases agree with TRBD2. Germline V gene lookup returns CDR1 SGHRS and CDR2 YFSETQ. The CDR3 is made up of 15 amino acids. V was clipped by 0 bases and J by 4 bases; unmatched bases: 5. The CDR3 DNA follows: TGCGCCAGCAGCTTGGGAGCGGGAGTGGTAGAGACCCAGTACTTC. This encodes CASSLGAGVVETQYF.

The V call is TRBV9, the J call TRBJ2-1, with D perhaps TRBD2 (6 bases). The germline V and J ends were trimmed by 3 bases and 5 bases, with 12 bases remaining between them. The CDR3 contains 14 residues. Per the germline V gene, CDR1 is SGDLS and CDR2 is YYNGEE. This chain's CDR3 is CASSAGDLNNEQFF. The CDR3 DNA reads as TGTGCCAGCAGCGCCGGGGACTTAAACAATGAGCAGTTCTTC.

The chain couples TRBV6-1 to TRBJ2-7; the match to TRBD1 covers 8 bases. CDR1 is MNHNS, CDR2 SASEGT, per germline. V trimming: 4 bases; J trimming: 1 base; junction bases outside the gene matches: 3. The CDR3 loop spans 14 amino acids. This chain's CDR3 is CASSANRGSYEQYF. CDR3 DNA: TGTGCCAGCAGTGCCAACAGGGGGTCCTACGAGCAGTACTTC.

The chain has TRBV5-1 and TRBJ2-1, with a weak D call TRBD2 (6 bases). Germline CDR1 is SGHRS and CDR2 is YFSETQ. The V gene lost 4 bases and the J gene lost 5 bases, with 16 bases spanning the gap. The CDR3 sequence is 15 residues long. The CDR3 coding sequence is TGCGCCAGCAGCCCCGGGGTGCGGGAAAACAATGAGCAGTTCTTC. As protein: CASSPGVRENNEQFF.

This chain connects TRBV5-1 to TRBJ2-3, with 7 bases matching TRBD2. After removal of 4 bases from V and 2 bases from J, the junction contained 7 bases not matched to a gene. The CDR3 sequence is 15 residues long. CDR1 and CDR2 from the germline V gene are SGHRS and YFSETQ. CDR3: CASSHGLVDTDTQYF. The CDR3 DNA follows: TGCGCCAGCAGCCACGGACTAGTAGACACAGATACGCAGTATTTT.

The chain uses TRBV11-2 and TRBJ1-1; 11 nucleotides match TRBD1. This CDR3 is 16 amino acids long. The V segment lost 4 bases and the J segment 4 bases; nucleotides outside the gene matches: 8. Germline CDR1 and CDR2: SGHAT and FQNNGV. CDR3 DNA: TGTGCCAGCAGCTGGGGTAGGACAGGGGGCGGCACTGAAGCTTTCTTT. Translation: CASSWGRTGGGTEAFF.

The chain recombines TRBV9 with TRBJ2-1; D is possibly TRBD2 (6 bases). Germline lookup yields CDR1 SGDLS and CDR2 YYNGEE. This CDR3 spans 13 amino acids. V was pared by 4 bases and J by 7 bases, with 12 bases between. CDR3 residues: CASSYGLSNEQFF. For the CDR3, the DNA is TGTGCCAGCAGCTACGGACTAAGTAATGAGCAGTTCTTC.

This chain links TRBV4-1 with TRBJ2-1; TRBD2 matches at 7 bases. There are 15 residues in the CDR3. V was pared by 0 bases and J by 6 bases, with 5 bases of the junction left unmatched. Per germline, CDR1 MGHRA and CDR2 YSYEKL. The CDR3 here is CASSQDGTTFNEQFF. The CDR3 DNA sequence: TGCGCCAGCAGCCAAGACGGGACTACCTTCAATGAGCAGTTCTTC.

In DNA form, the CDR3 reads TGTGCCTGGGACAGGGGGCGGATAGGTGGTGAAAAACTGTTTTTT. It is translated as CAWDRGRIGGEKLFF. The rearrangement uses TRBV30 and TRBJ1-4; 10 bases are shared with TRBD1. Losses at the gene ends were 5 bases for V and 7 bases for J; bases not matched to a gene: 10. From germline, CDR1 is GTSNPN and CDR2 SVGIG (reference sequence). The CDR3 contains 15 residues.

This CDR3 is CASSTTSAQETQYF. The CDR3 DNA sequence: TGTGCCAGCAGCACCACTAGCGCCCAAGAGACCCAGTACTTC. The rearrangement links TRBV11-2 to TRBJ2-5; 7 bases are a match to TRBD2. The CDR3 spans 14 residues. Trimming took 5 bases from V and 1 from J; bases not matched to a gene: 4. CDR1 and CDR2 from the germline V gene are SGHAT and FQNNGV.

The rearrangement joins TRBV11-2 to TRBJ2-3; 9 bases align to TRBD2. The CDR3 contains 16 residues. CDR1 and CDR2 (germline): SGHAT, FQNNGV. Trimming cost V 8 bases and J 5 bases; bases outside gene matches: 14. The CDR3 DNA reads TGTGCCAGCGCCCCCCGACTAGCGGCACTTGGAGATACGCAGTATTTT. Its protein product is CASAPRLAALGDTQYF.

The gene calls are TRBV6-6 and TRBJ2-1, with 7 positions matching TRBD2. The V gene end was trimmed by 4 bases and the J gene end by 3 bases; junction bases not matched to a gene: 0. This CDR3 has 13 residues. Germline CDR1 is MNHNY and CDR2 is SVGAGI (reference sequence). CDR3 sequence: CASSWTSYNEQFF. In nucleotides, the CDR3 is TGTGCCAGCAGTTGGACTAGCTACAATGAGCAGTTCTTC.

The chain combines TRBV6-5 with TRBJ1-1, with D possibly being TRBD1 (5 bases). CDR3 size: 13 residues. Germline V CDR1 and CDR2: MNHEY, SVGAGI. Trimming pared 7 bases from V and 5 bases from J, leaving 14 bases between. The CDR3 is CASKRGMGTEAFF. As DNA, the CDR3 is TGTGCCAGCAAGAGGGGCATGGGGACTGAAGCTTTCTTT.

In its sample, this clone was seen once. This chain connects TRBV19 to TRBJ2-7; no reliable D call. Trimming took off 9 bases at V and 3 bases at J, with 18 bases between the two ends. The germline gives CDR1 LNHDA, CDR2 SQIVND (reference sequence). This CDR3 has 14 residues. CDR3 in DNA: TGTGCCAGCAACACTCCGGGCGCAGGCTACGAGCAGTACTTC. This gives the protein CASNTPGAGYEQYF.

This clone was observed once. The J gene is TRBJ1-2, the V gene TRBV13, with D perhaps matching TRBD1 (5 bases). In germline, CDR1 is PRHDT, CDR2 FYEKMQ (reference sequence). The V gene lost 5 bases and the J gene lost 8 bases, with 15 bases spanning the gap. The CDR3 extends over 13 amino acids. This chain's CDR3 is CASSVDSQEGYTF. In DNA, the CDR3 is TGTGCCAGCAGCGTCGACAGTCAGGAGGGCTACACCTTC.

In this sample, this clone turned up once. This chain joins TRBV5-1 and TRBJ2-1; 12 bases match TRBD2. This CDR3 comprises 16 residues. The J segment lost 4 bases and the V segment lost 3 bases, leaving 5 bases of the junction unmatched. Germline V CDR1 and CDR2: SGHRS, YFSETQ. The CDR3: CASSSGLAGRYNEQFF. DNA for the CDR3: TGCGCCAGCAGCTCCGGACTAGCGGGAAGGTACAATGAGCAGTTCTTC.

This chain connects TRBV7-2 to TRBJ2-1, with D unclear. Germline CDR1 and CDR2: SGHTA and FQGNSA. The CDR3 runs to 13 residues. V lost 1 base and J lost 4, with 5 bases in between. CDR3: CASSLVGYNEQFF. The CDR3 DNA reads TGTGCCAGCAGCTTAGTAGGGTACAATGAGCAGTTCTTC.

The CDR3, as DNA: TGTGCCAGCAGCGGTGGACCCCTCCGCAATGAGCAGTTCTTC. Its translation: CASSGGPLRNEQFF. This chain connects TRBV11-3 to TRBJ2-1, with unresolved D. Germline CDR1 SGHNT, CDR2 YENEEA. The CDR3 runs to 14 residues. Between the trimmed V and J ends, which lost 5 bases and 6 bases, there was a span of 14 bases.

The chain combines TRBV28 with TRBJ1-1; no clear D. This CDR3 contains 14 residues. V lost 2 bases and J lost 5, with 12 bases in between. CDR1 is MDHEN and CDR2 is SYDVKM in the germline V gene. The chain's CDR3 is CASSLTRETTEAFF. The CDR3 DNA is TGTGCCAGCAGTTTAACCCGGGAAACGACTGAAGCTTTCTTT.

The chain joins TRBV2 to TRBJ2-2; no definite D call. Trimming removed 4 bases at V and 6 bases at J, with 9 bases between. Looked up from germline, CDR1 is SNHLY and CDR2 is FYNNEI. This CDR3 has 13 amino acids. The chain's CDR3 is CASSAQRSGELFF. As DNA, the CDR3 is TGTGCCAGCAGTGCACAGCGTTCCGGGGAGCTGTTTTTT.

The genes are TRBV29-1 and TRBJ2-1, with 7 positions matching TRBD2. Per the germline V gene, CDR1 is SQVTM and CDR2 is ANQGSEA. This CDR3 spans 15 amino acids. V gave up 5 bases and J gave up 4 bases; unmatched junction bases: 11. The CDR3 coding sequence is TGCAGCGTTTGGGGTTTTCTAGCGGAGTACAATGAGCAGTTCTTC. It specifies CSVWGFLAEYNEQFF.

The rearrangement joins TRBV7-9 to TRBJ2-1; no definite D call. The CDR3 runs 14 residues. Trimming took 5 bases from V and 7 from J, leaving 15 bases between them. Per germline, CDR1 SEHNR and CDR2 FQNEAQ (reference sequence). CDR3 in DNA: TGTGCCAGCAGCCTTAACCCCTATTCAAATGAGCAGTTCTTC. This codes for CASSLNPYSNEQFF.

The rearrangement uses TRBV19 and TRBJ1-2; TRBD1 matches at 8 bases. The CDR3 covers 12 residues. Germline-derived CDR1 and CDR2 are LNHDA and SQIVND (reference sequence). With 9 bases clipped from V and 6 bases from J, the junction kept 6 bases outside the gene matches. Here the CDR3 reads CASRTGTNGYTF. The CDR3 DNA reads as TGTGCCAGCCGGACAGGGACTAATGGCTACACCTTC.

The CDR3 sequence is CASERGINTEAFF. In DNA form, the CDR3 reads TGTGCCAGCGAGAGGGGAATCAACACTGAAGCTTTCTTT. The V call is TRBV6-5, the J call TRBJ1-1; D possibly corresponds to TRBD1 (5 bases). This CDR3 is built from 13 residues. With 8 bases removed from V and 2 bases from J, the gap between germline ends came to 12 bases. Germline lookup yields CDR1 MNHEY and CDR2 SVGAGI.

This sequence joins TRBV7-9 and TRBJ2-3; D is unresolved. Trimming took 3 bases from V and 2 from J, leaving 9 bases between them. The CDR3 is 14 residues long. Germline V CDR1 and CDR2: SEHNR, FQNEAQ (reference sequence). The CDR3 DNA follows: TGTGCCAGCAGCTTTGGCGTAACCACAGATACGCAGTATTTT. This translates into CASSFGVTTDTQYF. The full variable domain, in which reference TRBV7-9 and TRBJ2-3 provide the parts outside the CDR3, is DTGVSQNPRHKITKRGQNVTFRCDPISEHNRLYWYRQTLGQGPEFLTYFQNEAQLEKSRLLSDRFSAERPKGSFSTLEIQRTEQGDSAMYLCASSFGVTTDTQYFGPGTRLTVL.

V gene TRBV2 combines with J gene TRBJ2-7, with no clear D. V was pared by 3 bases and J by 7 bases, with 19 bases between. CDR3 size: 15 residues. Germline V CDR1 and CDR2: SNHLY, FYNNEI. The CDR3 loop reads CASSDGWASLREQYF. CDR3 bases: TGTGCCAGCAGTGATGGGTGGGCTAGTTTGCGGGAGCAGTACTTC. The full variable domain, in which reference TRBV2 and TRBJ2-7 provide the parts outside the CDR3, is EPEVTQTPSHQVTQMGQEVILRCVPISNHLYFYWYRQILGQKVEFLVSFYNNEISEKSEIFDDQFSVERPDGSNFTLKIRSTKLEDSAMYFCASSDGWASLREQYFGPGTRLTVT.